Following are 29 T cell receptor beta chains from one sample sequenced in a study of blood T cell repertoires in COVID-19. Sequenced by immunoSEQ multiplex PCR; TCRdb stores in-frame clones only, minus some. This table has approximately 53,000 clones, 80% to 85% appearing once. Specimen: peripheral blood. Receptors were obtained from a woman of 80 years or more with COVID-19, enrolled during active disease.

The chain is built from TRBV6-4 and TRBJ2-3, with D tentatively TRBD2 (5 bases). V was clipped by 10 bases and J by 8 bases, with 13 bases between them. The CDR3 is made up of 11 amino acids. In germline, CDR1 is MRHNA, CDR2 SNTAGT. The CDR3 sequence: CATRAGSTQYF. The CDR3 nucleotides read TGTGCCACGAGGGCTGGCAGTACGCAGTATTTT.

The chain carries TRBV14 and TRBJ2-1, with D tentatively TRBD1 (6 bases). V was shortened by 1 base and J by 5 bases, with 15 bases between the two germline ends. Germline-derived CDR1 and CDR2 are SGHDN and FVKESK. This CDR3 is built from 16 residues. The CDR3 reads CASSQVLGQLNNEQFF. CDR3 DNA sequence: TGTGCCAGCAGCCAAGTGTTAGGACAGCTTAACAATGAGCAGTTCTTC.

This chain uses TRBV19 with TRBJ2-1; TRBD1 aligns across 7 bases. Germline V gene lookup returns CDR1 LNHDA and CDR2 SQIVND (reference sequence). The CDR3 has 13 residues. V was pared by 5 bases and J by 8 bases, with 6 bases of the junction left unmatched. CDR3 sequence reads: CASSYDRADEQFF. DNA of the CDR3: TGTGCCAGTAGTTACGACAGGGCTGATGAGCAGTTCTTC.

This chain joins TRBV27 and TRBJ1-6; D unclear. V shed 2 bases and J shed 4 bases, with 12 bases lying between them. The CDR3 runs 16 residues. Germline CDR1 is MNHEY and CDR2 is SMNVEV (reference sequence). CDR3 nucleotides: TGTGCCAGCAGTTTACGGTCAATCGGGTATAATTCACCCCTCCACTTT. This sequence encodes CASSLRSIGYNSPLHF.

This chain links TRBV5-6 with TRBJ1-5; no clear D. V lost 2 bases and J lost 4, with 13 bases in between. The CDR3 consists of 15 residues. Germline CDR1 and CDR2: SGHDT and YYEEEE. CDR3 loop: CASSLTTSMNQPQHF. CDR3 in DNA: TGTGCCAGCAGCTTAACCACCTCTATGAATCAGCCCCAGCATTTT. Variable domain in full (rest from reference TRBV5-6 and TRBJ1-5): DAGVTQSPTHLIKTRGQQVTLRCSPKSGHDTVSWYQQALGQGPQFIFQYYEEEERQRGNFPDRFSGHQFPNYSSELNVNALLLGDSALYLCASSLTTSMNQPQHFGDGTRLSIL.

The gene calls are TRBV29-1 and TRBJ1-1; the D gene is possibly TRBD1 (5 bases). The CDR3 runs 12 residues. CDR1 and CDR2 (germline): SQVTM, ANQGSEA. The ends were cut back, 3 bases at V and 2 bases at J, with 7 bases in the middle. The CDR3 DNA sequence: TGCAGCGTTGATAGGACAAACACTGAAGCTTTCTTT. Encoded protein: CSVDRTNTEAFF.

The chain employs TRBV6-5 and TRBJ2-7, with a tentative D call TRBD2 (6 bases). This CDR3 is built from 14 residues. Germline V gene lookup returns CDR1 MNHEY and CDR2 SVGAGI. V gave up 6 bases and J gave up 1 base, with 13 bases separating them. The CDR3 spells CASRRDFISYEQYF. DNA for the CDR3: TGTGCCAGCAGACGGGACTTTATTTCCTACGAGCAGTACTTC.

The V and J genes are TRBV5-1 and TRBJ2-1, with D possibly TRBD2 on 6 matching bases. With 0 bases removed from V and 9 bases from J, the gap between germline ends came to 13 bases. CDR1 is SGHRS, CDR2 YFSETQ, per germline. The CDR3 is made up of 14 amino acids. CDR3 in amino acids: CASSLAGLASEQFF. The CDR3 DNA is TGCGCCAGCAGCTTGGCGGGGCTAGCGAGTGAGCAGTTCTTC.

The chain has TRBV5-6 and TRBJ1-1; a possible D gene is TRBD1 (5 bases). Germline CDR1 SGHDT, CDR2 YYEEEE. The CDR3 is 13 amino acids. V was pared by 0 bases and J by 10 bases, with 13 bases between. The CDR3 sequence: CASSLGQGLGAFF. The CDR3 DNA reads TGTGCCAGCAGCTTGGGGCAGGGCCTTGGAGCTTTCTTT.

The rearrangement links TRBV9 to TRBJ2-3, with D maybe TRBD1 (6 bases). V dropped 2 bases and J dropped 6 bases, with 13 bases sitting between them. CDR3 size: 14 residues. Germline V CDR1 and CDR2: SGDLS, YYNGEE. The CDR3 is CASSVTSTGDTQYF. CDR3 bases: TGTGCCAGCAGCGTCACGTCAACAGGGGATACGCAGTATTTT.

The chain uses TRBV3-1 (or the pseudogene TRBV3-2) and TRBJ1-2; D unclear. Germline V lookup: CDR1 LGHDT, CDR2 YNNKEL (reference sequence). This CDR3 comprises 15 residues. The ends were cut back, 1 base at V and 0 bases at J, with 9 bases in the middle. Here the CDR3 DNA reads TGTGCCAGCAGCCAAGTGAGCGGAACTAACTATGGCTACACCTTC. As protein: CASSQVSGTNYGYTF.

The chain joins TRBV5-1 to TRBJ2-7; D is perhaps TRBD2 (8 bases). The CDR3 is 19 amino acids. Deletions cut 3 bases from V and 0 bases from J, with 25 bases between. CDR1 and CDR2 from the germline V gene are SGHRS and YFSETQ. CDR3 DNA: TGCGCCAGCAGCTCGGGGACAGCAGGACTAGCCAAAAGCTCCTACGAGCAGTACTTC. Protein product: CASSSGTAGLAKSSYEQYF.

This chain joins TRBV27 and TRBJ2-1; TRBD2 agrees at 10 bases. Trimming at V came to 6 bases and at J to 0 bases, leaving 5 bases not matched to a gene. Germline V CDR1 and CDR2: MNHEY, SMNVEV (reference sequence). CDR3 length: 16 residues. The CDR3 DNA sequence: TGTGCCAGCAGCAAACTAGCGGGGAACTCCTACAATGAGCAGTTCTTC. This encodes CASSKLAGNSYNEQFF.

The rearrangement uses TRBV6-5 and TRBJ2-7, with 9 bases identical to TRBD1. Trimming at V came to 3 bases and at J to 5 bases, leaving 8 bases not matched to a gene. This CDR3 has 15 amino acids. The V gene's germline CDR1 is MNHEY and CDR2 SVGAGI. CDR3 DNA sequence: TGTGCCAGCAGTTATCGGGGACAGGGAATGAACGAGCAGTACTTC. It yields the protein CASSYRGQGMNEQYF.

The J gene is TRBJ2-5, the V gene TRBV20-1; possible D gene TRBD1, 5 bases. Per the germline V gene, CDR1 is DFQATT and CDR2 is SNEGSKA (reference sequence). The CDR3 totals 13 residues. Trimming pared 3 bases from V and 5 bases from J, leaving 13 bases between. CDR3 nucleotides: TGCAGTGCTAGTAAGGACACCGGGGAGACCCAGTACTTC. Residues: CSASKDTGETQYF.

The rearrangement uses TRBV27 and TRBJ2-7, with D perhaps matching TRBD1 (5 bases). V lost 1 base, J lost 3 bases, and 10 bases lay in between. This CDR3 is built from 14 residues. The germline V gene has CDR1 MNHEY and CDR2 SMNVEV (reference sequence). CDR3 sequence reads: CASSLYGRDYEQYF. The CDR3 DNA is TGTGCCAGCAGTTTATATGGCAGGGACTACGAGCAGTACTTC.

In its sample, this clone was seen many times. The V and J genes are TRBV7-9 and TRBJ2-7; D is possibly TRBD1 (5 bases). Germline V gene sequence: CDR1 SEHNR, CDR2 FQNEAQ (reference sequence). Trimming removed 5 bases from V and 2 bases from J, with 13 bases in between. The CDR3 loop spans 14 amino acids. CDR3: CASSASGFPYEQYF. The CDR3 DNA follows: TGTGCCAGCAGCGCCTCAGGGTTCCCCTACGAGCAGTACTTC.

This rearrangement joins TRBV19 to TRBJ2-1, with TRBD2 matching over 7 bases. The V gene end was trimmed by 3 bases and the J gene end by 12 bases; junction bases not matched to a gene: 5. Germline V gene sequence: CDR1 LNHDA, CDR2 SQIVND (reference sequence). The CDR3 totals 12 residues. The CDR3 bases are TGTGCCAGTAGTATCGGGGGGATCGGGCAGTTCTTC. It is translated as CASSIGGIGQFF.

The chain carries TRBV4-1 and TRBJ1-2, with D maybe TRBD1 (5 bases). The germline V gene has CDR1 MGHRA and CDR2 YSYEKL. There are 16 residues in the CDR3. V was pared by 0 bases and J by 2 bases, with 13 bases between. CDR3 nucleotides: TGCGCCAGCAGCCAAGATTGGCAGGGAGGGAACTATGGCTACACCTTC. Translating gives CASSQDWQGGNYGYTF.

This chain connects TRBV28 to TRBJ1-1; the D is unclear. CDR1 MDHEN and CDR2 SYDVKM come from the germline V gene. The CDR3 spans 14 residues. V lost 9 bases, J lost 1 base, and 15 bases lay in between. This chain's CDR3 is CASQTGYGNTEAFF. CDR3 bases: TGTGCCAGTCAAACGGGGTATGGGAACACTGAAGCTTTCTTT.

The rearrangement joins TRBV3-1 (or the pseudogene TRBV3-2) to TRBJ2-7, with a possible D match to TRBD2 (6 bases). The V end was cut by 5 bases, the J end by 7 bases, with 12 bases between. Germline V CDR1 and CDR2: LGHDT, YNNKEL (reference sequence). This CDR3 is 12 amino acids long. The CDR3 DNA is TGTGCCAGCAGCTGGGCCGCGGGAGAGCAGTACTTC. This encodes CASSWAAGEQYF.

This clone has a single count. The gene calls are TRBV9 and TRBJ2-3, with D unclear. In germline, CDR1 is SGDLS, CDR2 YYNGEE. The CDR3 spans 15 residues. Trimming removed 4 bases at V and 0 bases at J, with 12 bases between. Here the CDR3 reads CASSTHLSSTDTQYF. The CDR3 nucleotides are TGTGCCAGCAGCACCCACTTGAGTAGCACAGATACGCAGTATTTT. The whole variable domain, remainder taken from reference TRBV9 and TRBJ2-3, is DSGVTQTPKHLITATGQRVTLRCSPRSGDLSVYWYQQSLDQGLQFLIQYYNGEERAKGNILERFSAQQFPDLHSELNLSSLELGDSALYFCASSTHLSSTDTQYFGPGTRLTVL.

This chain links TRBV15 with TRBJ2-3, with TRBD2 matching over 11 bases. The CDR3 consists of 15 residues. J was trimmed by 5 bases and V by 5 bases; bases with no gene match: 6. Germline values: CDR1 LNHNV, CDR2 YYDKDF (reference sequence). The CDR3 DNA sequence: TGTGCCACCAGCGTACTAGCGGGAGCGATAGATACGCAGTATTTT. Translated, it gives CATSVLAGAIDTQYF.

The chain joins TRBV14 to TRBJ2-7; 12 bases agree with TRBD2. The CDR3 spans 15 residues. Losses at the gene ends were 4 bases for V and 4 bases for J; bases not matched to a gene: 5. Germline CDR1 SGHDN, CDR2 FVKESK. The CDR3 region is CASSPRLAGVYEQYF. DNA for the CDR3: TGTGCCAGCAGCCCCCGACTAGCGGGAGTTTACGAGCAGTACTTC.

The chain joins TRBV18 to TRBJ2-7; 7 bases are shared with TRBD2. CDR3 length equals 16 residues. Looked up from germline, CDR1 is KGHSH and CDR2 is LQKENI. V was pared by 5 bases and J by 4 bases, with 14 bases of the junction left unmatched. The DNA of the CDR3 is TGTGCCAGCTCAGCCGCCTGGGGCGGGAGTCAGTACGAGCAGTACTTC. Translated: CASSAAWGGSQYEQYF.

This clone was seen a handful of times. The chain couples TRBV5-1 to TRBJ2-2; 7 bases map to TRBD2. The CDR3 covers 14 residues. CDR1 is SGHRS, CDR2 YFSETQ, per germline. The V gene end was trimmed by 5 bases and the J gene end by 6 bases; junction bases not matched to a gene: 7. The CDR3 protein is CASSREGLAGELFF. CDR3 nucleotides: TGCGCCAGCAGTAGGGAGGGCCTGGCCGGGGAGCTGTTTTTT.

This chain joins TRBV12-5 and TRBJ1-2; D might be TRBD1 (6 bases). This CDR3 region has 16 residues. Trimming pared 1 base from V and 4 bases from J, leaving 16 bases between. Germline-derived CDR1 and CDR2 are LGHNT and FRNRAP. The CDR3 nucleotides are TGTGCTAGTGGTTTGGACCAATTCAGGGGTTTCTATGGCTACACCTTC. This sequence encodes CASGLDQFRGFYGYTF.

The chain links TRBV7-2 to TRBJ1-5; D may be TRBD1 (5 bases). V dropped 5 bases and J dropped 0 bases, with 14 bases sitting between them. Germline V gene sequence: CDR1 SGHTA, CDR2 FQGNSA. The CDR3 spans 16 residues. The CDR3 DNA is TGTGCCAGCAGCCCAGGGTCACAGTTTAGCAATCAGCCCCAGCATTTT. Translation: CASSPGSQFSNQPQHF.

The rearrangement joins TRBV7-9 to TRBJ2-5; 7 nucleotides match TRBD1. Germline V lookup: CDR1 SEHNR, CDR2 FQNEAQ (reference sequence). The CDR3 is 17 residues long. V lost 4 bases, J lost 2 bases, and 13 bases stayed unmatched. The DNA for the CDR3 is TGTGCCAGCAGCTCGGGAACCGGGACAGAAATTCAAGAGACCCAGTACTTC. Protein: CASSSGTGTEIQETQYF.